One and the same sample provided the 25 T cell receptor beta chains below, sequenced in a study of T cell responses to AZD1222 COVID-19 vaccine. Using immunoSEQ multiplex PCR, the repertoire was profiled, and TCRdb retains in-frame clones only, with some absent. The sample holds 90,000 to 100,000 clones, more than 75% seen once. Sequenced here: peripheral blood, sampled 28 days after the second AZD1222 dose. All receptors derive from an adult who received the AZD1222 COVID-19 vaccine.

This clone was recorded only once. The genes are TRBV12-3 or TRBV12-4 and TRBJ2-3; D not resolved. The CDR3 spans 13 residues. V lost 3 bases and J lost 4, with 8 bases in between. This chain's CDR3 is CASSFIEPDTQYF. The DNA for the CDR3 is TGTGCCAGCAGTTTTATTGAGCCAGATACGCAGTATTTT.

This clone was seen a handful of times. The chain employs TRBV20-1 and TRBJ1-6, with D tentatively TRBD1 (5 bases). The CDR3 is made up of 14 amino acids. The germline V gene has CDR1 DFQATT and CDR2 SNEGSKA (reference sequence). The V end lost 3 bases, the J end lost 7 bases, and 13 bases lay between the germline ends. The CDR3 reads CSASRAGRNSPLHF. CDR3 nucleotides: TGCAGTGCTAGTCGGGCAGGGAGAAATTCACCCCTCCACTTT.

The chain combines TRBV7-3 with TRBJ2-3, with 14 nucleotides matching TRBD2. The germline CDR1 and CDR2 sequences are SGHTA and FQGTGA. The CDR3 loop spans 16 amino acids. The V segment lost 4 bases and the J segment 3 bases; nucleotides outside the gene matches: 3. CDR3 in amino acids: CASSSRTSGGTDTQYF. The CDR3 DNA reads TGTGCCAGCAGCTCCCGGACTAGCGGGGGGACAGATACGCAGTATTTT. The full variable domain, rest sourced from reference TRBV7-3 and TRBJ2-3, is GAGVSQTPSNKVTEKGKYVELRCDPISGHTALYWYRQSLGQGPEFLIYFQGTGAADDSGLPNDRFFAVRPEGSVSTLKIQRTERGDSAVYLCASSSRTSGGTDTQYFGPGTRLTVL.

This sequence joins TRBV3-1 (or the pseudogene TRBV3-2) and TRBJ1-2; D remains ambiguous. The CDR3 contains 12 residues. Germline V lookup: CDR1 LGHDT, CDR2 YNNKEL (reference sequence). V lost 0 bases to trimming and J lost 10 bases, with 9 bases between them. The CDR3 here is CASSQDGRFYTF. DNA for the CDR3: TGTGCCAGCAGCCAAGATGGGAGATTCTACACCTTC.

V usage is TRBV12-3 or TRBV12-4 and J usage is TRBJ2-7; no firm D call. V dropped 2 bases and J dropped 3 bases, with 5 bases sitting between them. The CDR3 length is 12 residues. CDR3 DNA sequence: TGTGCCAGCAGTTTAAGGTTCTACGAGCAGTACTTC. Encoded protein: CASSLRFYEQYF.

CDR3 DNA sequence: TGCGCCAGCAGGTCTCTACGGGGAGATACGCAGTATTTT. Protein: CASRSLRGDTQYF. J is TRBJ2-3 and V is TRBV5-1, with a weak D call TRBD2 (5 bases). Germline V gene sequence: CDR1 SGHRS, CDR2 YFSETQ. The CDR3 spans 13 residues. V lost 5 bases, J lost 5 bases, and 12 bases lay in between.

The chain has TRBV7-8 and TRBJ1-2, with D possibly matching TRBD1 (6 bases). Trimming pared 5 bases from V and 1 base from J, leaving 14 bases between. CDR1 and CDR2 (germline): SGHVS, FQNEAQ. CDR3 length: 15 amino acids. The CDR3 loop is CASSPGASLNYGYTF. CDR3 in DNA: TGTGCCAGCAGCCCGGGGGCCTCGCTTAACTATGGCTACACCTTC.

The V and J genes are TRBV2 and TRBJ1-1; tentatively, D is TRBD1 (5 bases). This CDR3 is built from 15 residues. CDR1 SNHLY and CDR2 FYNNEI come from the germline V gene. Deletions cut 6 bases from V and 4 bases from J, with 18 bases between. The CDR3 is CASREDPTGTTEAFF. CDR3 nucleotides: TGTGCCAGCAGGGAGGATCCGACGGGGACCACTGAAGCTTTCTTT. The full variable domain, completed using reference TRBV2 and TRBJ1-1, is EPEVTQTPSHQVTQMGQEVILRCVPISNHLYFYWYRQILGQKVEFLVSFYNNEISEKSEIFDDQFSVERPDGSNFTLKIRSTKLEDSAMYFCASREDPTGTTEAFFGQGTRLTVV.

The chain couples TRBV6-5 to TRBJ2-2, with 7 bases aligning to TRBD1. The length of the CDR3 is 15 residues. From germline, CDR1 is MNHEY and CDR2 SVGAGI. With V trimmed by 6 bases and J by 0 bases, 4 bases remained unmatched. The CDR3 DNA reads TGTGCCAGCAGCCTCGGGACAGCGAACACCGGGGAGCTGTTTTTT. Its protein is CASSLGTANTGELFF.

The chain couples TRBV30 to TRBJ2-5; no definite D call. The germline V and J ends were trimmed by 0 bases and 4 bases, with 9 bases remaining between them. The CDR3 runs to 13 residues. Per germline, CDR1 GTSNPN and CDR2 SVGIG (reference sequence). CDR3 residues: CAWSVYRAETQYF. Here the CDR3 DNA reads TGTGCCTGGAGTGTATACCGGGCAGAGACCCAGTACTTC.

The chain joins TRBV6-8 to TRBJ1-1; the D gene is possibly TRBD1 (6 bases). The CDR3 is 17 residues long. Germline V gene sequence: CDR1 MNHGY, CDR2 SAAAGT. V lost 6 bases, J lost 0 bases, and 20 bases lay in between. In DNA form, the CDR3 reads TGTGCCAGCAGCACCCAACGGGGGCGCGGGATGAACACTGAAGCTTTCTTT. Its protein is CASSTQRGRGMNTEAFF.

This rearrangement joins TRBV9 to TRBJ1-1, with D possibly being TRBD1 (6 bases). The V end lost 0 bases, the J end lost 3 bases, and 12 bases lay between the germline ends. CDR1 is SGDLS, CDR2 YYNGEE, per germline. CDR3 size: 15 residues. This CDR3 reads CASSVDNGGHTEAFF. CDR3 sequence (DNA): TGTGCCAGCAGCGTAGATAATGGGGGGCACACTGAAGCTTTCTTT.

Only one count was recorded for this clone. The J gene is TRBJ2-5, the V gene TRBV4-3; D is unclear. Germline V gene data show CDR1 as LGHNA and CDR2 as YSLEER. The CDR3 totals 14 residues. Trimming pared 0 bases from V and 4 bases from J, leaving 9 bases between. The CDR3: CASSQDLTLETQYF. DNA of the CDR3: TGCGCCAGCAGCCAAGATCTCACTCTAGAGACCCAGTACTTC.

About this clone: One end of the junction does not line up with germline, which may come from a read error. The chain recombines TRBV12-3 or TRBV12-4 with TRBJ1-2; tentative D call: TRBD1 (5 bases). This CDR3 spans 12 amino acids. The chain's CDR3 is CASSFQGWGYAF. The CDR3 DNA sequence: TGTGCCAGCAGTTTTCAGGGATGGGGCTACGCCTTC.

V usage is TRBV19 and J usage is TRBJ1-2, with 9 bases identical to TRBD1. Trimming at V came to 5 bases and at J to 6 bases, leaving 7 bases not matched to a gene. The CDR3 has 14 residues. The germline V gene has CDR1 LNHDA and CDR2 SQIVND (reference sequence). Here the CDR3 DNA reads TGTGCCAGTAGTCCGCGGGACAGGGTGAATGGCTACACCTTC. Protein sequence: CASSPRDRVNGYTF.

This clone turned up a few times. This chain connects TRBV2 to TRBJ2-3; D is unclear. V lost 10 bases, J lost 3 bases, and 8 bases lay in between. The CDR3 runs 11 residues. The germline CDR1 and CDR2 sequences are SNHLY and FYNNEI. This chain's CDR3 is CATLPTDTQYF. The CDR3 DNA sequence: TGTGCCACCCTACCTACAGATACGCAGTATTTT. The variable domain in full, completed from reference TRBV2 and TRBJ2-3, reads EPEVTQTPSHQVTQMGQEVILRCVPISNHLYFYWYRQILGQKVEFLVSFYNNEISEKSEIFDDQFSVERPDGSNFTLKIRSTKLEDSAMYFCATLPTDTQYFGPGTRLTVL.

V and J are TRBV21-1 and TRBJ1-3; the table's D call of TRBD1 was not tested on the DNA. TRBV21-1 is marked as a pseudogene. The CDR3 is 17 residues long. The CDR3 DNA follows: TGTGCCAGCAGCCTTCCCCGGACAGGGCCCTCTGGAAACACCATATATTTT. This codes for CASSLPRTGPSGNTIYF.

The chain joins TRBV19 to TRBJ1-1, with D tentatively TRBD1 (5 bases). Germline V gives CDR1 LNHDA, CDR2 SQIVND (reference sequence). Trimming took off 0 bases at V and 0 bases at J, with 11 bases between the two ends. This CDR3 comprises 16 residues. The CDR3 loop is CASSIDSGLMNTEAFF. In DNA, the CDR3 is TGTGCCAGTAGTATAGATTCGGGGCTCATGAACACTGAAGCTTTCTTT.

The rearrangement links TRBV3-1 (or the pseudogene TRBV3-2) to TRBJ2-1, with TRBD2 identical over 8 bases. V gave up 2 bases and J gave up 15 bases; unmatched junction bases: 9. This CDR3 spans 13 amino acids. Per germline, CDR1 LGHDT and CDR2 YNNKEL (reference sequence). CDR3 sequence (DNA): TGTGCCAGCAGCCAACAACGGGGGGGAGGCATGTTCTTC. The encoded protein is CASSQQRGGGMFF.

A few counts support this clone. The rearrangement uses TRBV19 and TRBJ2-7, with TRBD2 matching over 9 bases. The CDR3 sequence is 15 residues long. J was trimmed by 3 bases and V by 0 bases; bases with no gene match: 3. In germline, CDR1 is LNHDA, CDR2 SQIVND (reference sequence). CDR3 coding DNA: TGTGCCAGTAGTATAGAACTAGCGGGCGTCTACGAGCAGTACTTC. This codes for CASSIELAGVYEQYF.

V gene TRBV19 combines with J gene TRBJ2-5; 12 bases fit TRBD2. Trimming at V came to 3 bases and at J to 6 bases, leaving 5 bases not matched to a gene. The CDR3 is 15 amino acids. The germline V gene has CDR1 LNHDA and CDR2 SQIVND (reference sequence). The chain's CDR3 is CASSIRLAGVQTQYF. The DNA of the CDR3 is TGTGCCAGTAGTATCCGACTAGCGGGAGTTCAGACCCAGTACTTC.

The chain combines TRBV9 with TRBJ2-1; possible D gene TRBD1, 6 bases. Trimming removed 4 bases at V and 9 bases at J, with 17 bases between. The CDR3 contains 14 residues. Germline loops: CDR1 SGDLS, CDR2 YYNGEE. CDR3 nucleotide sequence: TGTGCCAGCAGCAACGAAAGGGGGAGCGCTGAGCAGTTCTTC. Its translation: CASSNERGSAEQFF. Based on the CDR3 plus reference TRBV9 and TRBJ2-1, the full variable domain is DSGVTQTPKHLITATGQRVTLRCSPRSGDLSVYWYQQSLDQGLQFLIQYYNGEERAKGNILERFSAQQFPDLHSELNLSSLELGDSALYFCASSNERGSAEQFFGPGTRLTVL.

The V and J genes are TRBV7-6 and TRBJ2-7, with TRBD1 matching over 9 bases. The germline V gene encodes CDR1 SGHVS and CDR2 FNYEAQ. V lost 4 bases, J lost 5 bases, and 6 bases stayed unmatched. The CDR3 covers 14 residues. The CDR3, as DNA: TGTGCCAGCAGCTCCGGGACAGGGCGGGACGAGCAGTACTTC. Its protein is CASSSGTGRDEQYF.

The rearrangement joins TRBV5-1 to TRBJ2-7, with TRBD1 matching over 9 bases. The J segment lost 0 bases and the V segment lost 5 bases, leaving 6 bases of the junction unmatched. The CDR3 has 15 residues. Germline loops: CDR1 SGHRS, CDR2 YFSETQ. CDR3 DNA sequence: TGCGCCAGCAGACCTGGACAGGGGATCTCCTACGAGCAGTACTTC. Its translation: CASRPGQGISYEQYF.

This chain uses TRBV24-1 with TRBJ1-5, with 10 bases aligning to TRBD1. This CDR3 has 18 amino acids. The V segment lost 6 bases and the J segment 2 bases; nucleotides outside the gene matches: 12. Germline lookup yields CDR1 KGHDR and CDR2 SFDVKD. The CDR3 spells CATSSGTGAAGGNQPQHF. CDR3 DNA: TGTGCCACCAGTAGCGGGACAGGGGCCGCGGGAGGCAATCAGCCCCAGCATTTT.